This T cell receptor (beta chain) was profiled in a study of response to subunit inactivated influenza vaccine (dated by TCRdb to the late 2010s). In the study overall: The study used deep quantitative T cell receptor repertoire profiling to track responses to a trivalent subunit inactivated influenza vaccine.

In the case of this clonotype: Its antigen has not been determined. Base quality data are lacking; no much larger clone is found one base away.

V gives up 3 bases and J gives up 1 base, and the segment between their germline ends measures 7 bases. CDR1 and CDR2 (SGHRS, YFSETQ) derive from the germline V gene. There are 13 amino acids in the CDR3, from cysteine to phenylalanine inclusive. The DNA shown is the 39-base CDR3, in frame from base 1. What the authors observed across the whole study: The authors suggested that each seasonal influenza vaccination may recruit only a limited number of new T cells.

The method behind the library was RT-PCR. The instrument was an Illumina HiSeq 2500. Through fastp at Q25 and MiXCR, TCRdb rebuilt clones from the public reads, retaining in-frame beta chains. Rows with one shared CDR3 protein collapse into an entry with the most common genes and DNA. Across this sample there are roughly 670,000 distinct CDR3 sequences, with approximately 14% seen only once. Approximately 7.6% of the sample goes to the ten largest clones. This specimen was PBMCs from blood, taken less than 15 days before vaccination. The rearrangement combines TRBV5-1 with TRBJ1-1; no confident D gene assignment can be made. This TCR derives from a man aged 45-60 years who received an inactivated influenza vaccine. Donor details come from another sample of the same person, matched by shared clones. CDR3 sequence: CASSYRSNTEAFF. DNA sequence: TGCGCCAGCAGCTACCGGTCGAACACTGAAGCTTTCTTT.